This T cell receptor (beta chain) appears in the sequencing data of a study of Graves' ophthalmopathy and Graves' hyperthyroidism. Germline V lookup: CDR1 DFQATT, CDR2 SNEGSKA (reference sequence). This CDR3 has 14 residues. The V segment lost 2 bases and the J segment 6 bases; nucleotides outside the gene matches: 9. RNA transcripts yielded amplified TCR beta CDR3 regions. Second-round multiplex PCR came after first-round RT-PCR with HTBI primers. TCRdb re-called the multiplex PCR reads through MiXCR, storing one row per CDR3 protein. The sample carries 40,000 to 45,000 distinct CDR3 sequences, approximately 52% recorded once.

Sequencing input: peripheral blood. This clonotype originated in an adult man with Graves' ophthalmopathy. This chain connects TRBV20-1 to TRBJ1-2, with 7 bases lining up with TRBD1. CDR3 amino acids: CSARPGGSYNGYTF. CDR3 DNA sequence: TGCAGTGCTAGACCAGGGGGTTCCTACAATGGCTACACCTTC.